Below, 28 T cell receptor beta chains from the same sample are listed, as sequenced in a study of blood T cell repertoires in COVID-19. Sequencing was performed with immunoSEQ multiplex PCR; in TCRdb, only in-frame clones are kept and a portion is missing. The data show some 160,000 clones, about nine tenths seen once. Sequencing was performed on peripheral blood. These receptor sequences come from a man aged 18 to 29 with acute or convalescent COVID-19.

J is TRBJ1-1 and V is TRBV19; 8 bases fit TRBD1. The CDR3 is made up of 15 amino acids. The trim removed 7 bases at V and 4 bases at J, leaving 11 bases unmatched. Per germline, CDR1 LNHDA and CDR2 SQIVND (reference sequence). CDR3 in DNA: TGTGCCAGTACCCCAGGGGGCAGGGGGCGCACTGAAGCTTTCTTT. It is translated as CASTPGGRGRTEAFF.

The V and J genes are TRBV30 and TRBJ2-5; the D is unclear. Germline CDR1 GTSNPN, CDR2 SVGIG (reference sequence). The CDR3 is made up of 13 amino acids. Trimming shortened V by 3 bases and J by 2 bases, and 10 bases separated the two germline ends. CDR3 in DNA: TGTGCCTGGAGGGCAGGCCTACAAGAGACCCAGTACTTC. Encoded protein: CAWRAGLQETQYF.

This chain joins TRBV12-5 and TRBJ1-6; no clear D gene. The germline gives CDR1 LGHNT, CDR2 FRNRAP. Trimming shortened V by 3 bases and J by 7 bases, and 10 bases separated the two germline ends. This CDR3 region has 14 residues. Here the CDR3 DNA reads TGTGCTAGTGGTTTAGCGGGGTGGAATTCACCCCTCCACTTT. Protein: CASGLAGWNSPLHF.

The chain is built from TRBV5-1 and TRBJ1-5; a weak D match, TRBD1 (5 bases). The CDR3 is 13 amino acids. Germline CDR1 reads SGHRS; CDR2 reads YFSETQ. Between the trimmed V and J ends, which lost 3 bases and 4 bases, there was a span of 8 bases. The CDR3 sequence: CASSYDSNQPQHF. CDR3 nucleotides: TGCGCCAGCAGCTACGACAGTAATCAGCCCCAGCATTTT.

The chain uses TRBV27 and TRBJ1-3, with TRBD1 identical over 7 bases. V was clipped by 6 bases and J by 0 bases; unmatched bases: 5. Germline V lookup: CDR1 MNHEY, CDR2 SMNVEV (reference sequence). The CDR3 runs 15 residues. CDR3 residues: CASSRTGASGNTIYF. The CDR3 nucleotides are TGTGCCAGCAGCCGCACAGGGGCCTCTGGAAACACCATATATTTT.

The chain couples TRBV7-9 to TRBJ2-1; 9 bases align to TRBD2. The CDR3 spans 16 residues. CDR1 and CDR2 (germline): SEHNR, FQNEAQ (reference sequence). Losses at the gene ends were 3 bases for V and 0 bases for J; bases not matched to a gene: 3. This chain's CDR3 is CASSLATSGSYNEQFF. CDR3 sequence (DNA): TGTGCCAGCAGCTTGGCGACTAGCGGCTCCTACAATGAGCAGTTCTTC.

The V gene is TRBV14, the J gene TRBJ1-1, with TRBD1 identical over 10 bases. CDR1 is SGHDN and CDR2 is FVKESK in the germline V gene. Trimming removed 3 bases from V and 3 bases from J; junction bases left unmatched: 10. The CDR3 is made up of 17 amino acids. Written as DNA, the CDR3 is TGTGCCAGCAGCCAGCTCCGGGACAGGGGTGAAGACACTGAAGCTTTCTTT. This encodes CASSQLRDRGEDTEAFF.

The chain carries TRBV27 and TRBJ2-1; D is uncertain. V was clipped by 2 bases and J by 2 bases, with 10 bases between them. Per germline, CDR1 MNHEY and CDR2 SMNVEV (reference sequence). The CDR3 has 15 amino acids. CDR3 in DNA: TGTGCCAGCAGTTTACTTGGCCAAACCTACAATGAGCAGTTCTTC. This gives the protein CASSLLGQTYNEQFF.

This clone has a single count. The chain employs TRBV24-1 and TRBJ1-2; 7 nucleotides line up with TRBD1. This CDR3 has 14 residues. J lost 7 bases, V lost 4 bases, and 8 bases had no gene match. The germline gives CDR1 KGHDR, CDR2 SFDVKD. CDR3 residues: CATSDSDRAPGYTF. The CDR3 nucleotides read TGTGCCACCAGTGACTCCGACAGGGCTCCTGGCTACACCTTC.

V usage is TRBV4-1 and J usage is TRBJ1-4, with no clear D. This CDR3 contains 14 residues. Germline values: CDR1 MGHRA, CDR2 YSYEKL. V shed 0 bases and J shed 10 bases, with 12 bases lying between them. The CDR3 protein is CASSQEVESRKLFF. In DNA, the CDR3 is TGCGCCAGCAGCCAAGAAGTGGAGAGTCGAAAACTGTTTTTT.

This rearrangement joins TRBV5-6 to TRBJ1-6; 12 nucleotides agree with TRBD1. Germline CDR1 and CDR2: SGHDT and YYEEEE. CDR3 length: 17 amino acids. The junction had 10 bases not matched to a gene; V was cut back by 4 bases and J by 8 bases. The CDR3 loop is CASSPGDRGHQDSPLHF. Here the CDR3 DNA reads TGTGCCAGCAGCCCCGGGGACAGGGGGCATCAGGATTCACCCCTCCACTTT.

The rearrangement uses TRBV12-2 and TRBJ2-7; the table's D call of TRBD1 was not tested on the DNA. TRBV12-2 is marked as a pseudogene. The CDR3 covers 16 residues. The CDR3: CASRLCSGQGFAEQYF. Here the CDR3 DNA reads TGTGCAAGTCGCTTATGTTCGGGACAGGGTTTCGCGGAGCAGTACTTC.

This clone was seen more than once but under ten times. This chain joins TRBV7-9 and TRBJ1-2; unclear D gene. Germline values: CDR1 SEHNR, CDR2 FQNEAQ (reference sequence). V was cut by 5 bases and J by 8 bases, with 18 bases left in between. This CDR3 comprises 14 residues. CDR3 DNA sequence: TGTGCCAGCAGCAGAGGCGCCCCGGAATGGGGCTACACCTTC. Residues: CASSRGAPEWGYTF.

The chain is built from TRBV9 and TRBJ2-1; 10 nucleotides align to TRBD2. Losses at the gene ends were 2 bases for V and 7 bases for J; bases not matched to a gene: 6. The germline V gene encodes CDR1 SGDLS and CDR2 YYNGEE. This CDR3 region has 15 residues. Here the CDR3 reads CASSVSAGGQNEQFF. CDR3 nucleotides: TGTGCCAGCAGCGTCTCAGCGGGGGGGCAAAATGAGCAGTTCTTC. The variable domain in full, with the rest retrieved from reference TRBV9 and TRBJ2-1, is DSGVTQTPKHLITATGQRVTLRCSPRSGDLSVYWYQQSLDQGLQFLIQYYNGEERAKGNILERFSAQQFPDLHSELNLSSLELGDSALYFCASSVSAGGQNEQFFGPGTRLTVL.

V and J are TRBV20-1 and TRBJ2-1, with 9 bases aligning to TRBD2. J lost 7 bases, V lost 3 bases, and 13 bases had no gene match. The CDR3 sequence is 16 residues long. The V gene's germline CDR1 is DFQATT and CDR2 SNEGSKA (reference sequence). CDR3 sequence (DNA): TGCAGTGCTAGTGAACGGAAACTAGCGGGCTCGAATGAGCAGTTCTTC. Its translation: CSASERKLAGSNEQFF.

V usage is TRBV19 and J usage is TRBJ2-1; D is undetermined. In germline, CDR1 is LNHDA, CDR2 SQIVND (reference sequence). CDR3 length: 15 residues. V lost 3 bases and J lost 6, with 15 bases in between. CDR3 sequence reads: CASSMSQVMINEQFF. For the CDR3, the DNA is TGTGCCAGTAGTATGAGTCAGGTCATGATCAATGAGCAGTTCTTC.

The chain recombines TRBV5-1 with TRBJ2-6; D is perhaps TRBD1 (6 bases). The CDR3 covers 17 residues. Germline assignment: CDR1 SGHRS and CDR2 YFSETQ. V gave up 4 bases and J gave up 3 bases, with 17 bases separating them. The CDR3 nucleotides are TGCGCCAGCAGCCCATCGTCTTACAGGGTTGGGGCCAACGTCCTGACTTTC. Encoded protein: CASSPSSYRVGANVLTF.

V usage is TRBV2 and J usage is TRBJ1-1; D is perhaps TRBD1 (6 bases). V lost 4 bases, J lost 5 bases, and 8 bases lay in between. The CDR3 sequence is 12 residues long. The germline V gene has CDR1 SNHLY and CDR2 FYNNEI. In DNA, the CDR3 is TGTGCCAGCAGTGTCCAGGGGACTGAAGCTTTCTTT. Its protein product is CASSVQGTEAFF.

The table lists this clone with a few counts. CDR3 sequence: CATADRRGSPLHF. The CDR3 DNA sequence: TGTGCCACCGCGGACAGACGGGGTTCACCCCTCCACTTT. The chain uses TRBV15 and TRBJ1-6, with a possible D match to TRBD1 (6 bases). Germline V gene sequence: CDR1 LNHNV, CDR2 YYDKDF (reference sequence). The V gene lost 8 bases and the J gene lost 9 bases, with 14 bases spanning the gap. This CDR3 contains 13 residues.

This clone turned up a few times. This rearrangement joins TRBV19 to TRBJ1-4; D may be TRBD1 (5 bases). V was clipped by 4 bases and J by 5 bases, with 17 bases between them. The CDR3 runs to 16 residues. CDR1 and CDR2 (germline): LNHDA, SQIVND (reference sequence). As DNA, the CDR3 is TGTGCCAGTAGTACCCCCGGGAGGGGCGAAAATGAAAAACTGTTTTTT. Protein: CASSTPGRGENEKLFF.

This sequence joins TRBV29-1 and TRBJ2-7; 10 positions agree with TRBD2. V lost 4 bases and J lost 4; bases outside the gene matches: 10. The germline V gene has CDR1 SQVTM and CDR2 ANQGSEA. The CDR3 spans 15 residues. CDR3 coding DNA: TGCAGCGTTGCCCAAGGGAGCGGGGGGGTATACGAGCAGTACTTC. Translated, it gives CSVAQGSGGVYEQYF.

This clone was detected once. The chain combines TRBV5-1 with TRBJ2-7, with D tentatively TRBD1 (7 bases). The ends were cut back, 7 bases at V and 4 bases at J, with 15 bases in the middle. The CDR3 consists of 13 residues. The germline V gene encodes CDR1 SGHRS and CDR2 YFSETQ. CDR3 nucleotides: TGCGCCAGCGGGGCAGGGGGAGGTTACGAGCAGTACTTC. Residues: CASGAGGGYEQYF.

The chain employs TRBV19 and TRBJ1-4; 7 nucleotides line up with TRBD1. With V trimmed by 10 bases and J by 4 bases, 9 bases remained unmatched. The CDR3 runs to 14 residues. In germline, CDR1 is LNHDA, CDR2 SQIVND (reference sequence). CDR3 loop: CATKEGAYNEKLFF. The DNA of the CDR3 is TGTGCCACCAAGGAGGGGGCCTATAATGAAAAACTGTTTTTT.

V gene TRBV12-3 or TRBV12-4 combines with J gene TRBJ2-7, with D uncertain. CDR3 length equals 13 residues. Trimming left V 3 bases short and J 0 bases short, with 6 bases between. The CDR3 spells CASSFTGSYEQYF. CDR3 nucleotide sequence: TGTGCCAGCAGTTTTACGGGCTCCTACGAGCAGTACTTC.

The rearrangement joins TRBV28 to TRBJ1-2; 7 positions agree with TRBD1. The CDR3 spans 14 residues. V shed 6 bases and J 2 bases; nucleotides not matched to a gene: 6. CDR1 and CDR2 (germline): MDHEN, SYDVKM. The CDR3 protein is CASRPPDRNYGYTF. As DNA, the CDR3 is TGTGCCAGCAGACCCCCGGACAGGAACTATGGCTACACCTTC.

V and J are TRBV5-1 and TRBJ1-2, with unresolved D. Deletions cut 0 bases from V and 4 bases from J, with 7 bases between. CDR1 is SGHRS, CDR2 YFSETQ, per germline. This CDR3 has 13 amino acids. CDR3 sequence (DNA): TGCGCCAGCAGCTTGGCCACGGTCTATGGCTACACCTTC. Amino acids: CASSLATVYGYTF.

V usage is TRBV20-1 and J usage is TRBJ1-2; 8 bases map to TRBD1. This CDR3 has 9 amino acids. Per the germline V gene, CDR1 is DFQATT and CDR2 is SNEGSKA (reference sequence). Trimming at V came to 7 bases and at J to 12 bases, leaving 4 bases not matched to a gene. CDR3 sequence (DNA): TGCAGTGGACAGGGGTTAGACACCTTC. Its protein is CSGQGLDTF.

The chain uses TRBV18 and TRBJ2-1, with 9 bases aligning to TRBD1. This CDR3 has 17 amino acids. In germline, CDR1 is KGHSH, CDR2 LQKENI. With V trimmed by 5 bases and J by 1 base, 9 bases remained unmatched. The CDR3, as DNA: TGTGCCAGCTCAAGGACAACCGGGACAGGGTCCTACAATGAGCAGTTCTTC. The encoded protein is CASSRTTGTGSYNEQFF.